This TCR beta chain was sequenced during a study of blood T cells in healthy people across ages. Findings and limits, study-wide: The study found TCR beta diversity correlated strongly with naive T cell percentage. Versus aged donors, long-lived donors had higher diversity and more naive CD4+ cells.

About this clonotype: Its specificity is unknown.

The ends were cut back, 6 bases at V and 0 bases at J, with 8 bases in the middle. Germline V gives CDR1 SQVTM, CDR2 ANQGSEA. This CDR3 spans 13 amino acids. With a J-beta primer mix and a sample-barcoded 5' primer, a second PCR ran 7 to 11 cycles. Each cDNA molecule was tagged by a template-switch adaptor that had 12 random nucleotides. TCRdb re-analysed the 5' RACE reads in MiXCR, keeping a single row per CDR3 protein. This sample has some 700,000 distinct CDR3 sequences, with around 40% found just once. The material sequenced was blood. This clonotype originated in a woman aged 55-70 years in good health. V is TRBV29-1 and J is TRBJ1-4; D not certain. The CDR3 protein is CSVMPSTNEKLFF. CDR3 DNA: TGCAGCGTCATGCCTTCAACTAATGAAAAACTGTTTTTT.